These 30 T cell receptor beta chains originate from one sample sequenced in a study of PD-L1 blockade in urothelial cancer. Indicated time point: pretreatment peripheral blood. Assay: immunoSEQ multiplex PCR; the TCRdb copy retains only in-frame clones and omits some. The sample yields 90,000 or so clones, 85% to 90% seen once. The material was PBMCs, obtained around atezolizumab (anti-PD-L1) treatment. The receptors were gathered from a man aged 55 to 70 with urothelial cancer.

The CDR3 nucleotides read TGTGCCAGCAGTCCTGTATTTTCGGGTATTCGGAATCAGCCCCAGCATTTT. It translates to CASSPVFSGIRNQPQHF. The V call is TRBV28, the J call TRBJ1-5; unclear D gene. CDR1 MDHEN and CDR2 SYDVKM come from the germline V gene. This CDR3 is built from 17 residues. The V end lost 5 bases, the J end lost 4 bases, and 21 bases lay between the germline ends.

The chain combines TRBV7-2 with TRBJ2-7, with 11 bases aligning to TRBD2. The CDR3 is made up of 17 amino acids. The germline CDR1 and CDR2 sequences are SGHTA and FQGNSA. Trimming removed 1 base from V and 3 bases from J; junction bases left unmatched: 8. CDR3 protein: CASSLVGLAGGNYEQYF. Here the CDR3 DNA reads TGTGCCAGCAGCTTAGTCGGGCTAGCGGGAGGAAACTACGAGCAGTACTTC.

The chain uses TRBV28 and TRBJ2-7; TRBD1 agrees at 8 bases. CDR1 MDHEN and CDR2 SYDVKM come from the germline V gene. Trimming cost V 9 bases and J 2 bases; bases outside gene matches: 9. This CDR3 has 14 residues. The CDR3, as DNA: TGTGCCAGTCTGATGGGACAGGCCCCCTACGAGCAGTACTTC. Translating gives CASLMGQAPYEQYF.

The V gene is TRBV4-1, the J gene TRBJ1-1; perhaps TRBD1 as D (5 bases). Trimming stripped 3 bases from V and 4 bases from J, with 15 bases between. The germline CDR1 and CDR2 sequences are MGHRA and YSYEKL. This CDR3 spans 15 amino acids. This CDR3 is CASSQGGAGLTEAFF. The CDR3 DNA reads TGCGCCAGCAGCCAGGGAGGAGCAGGGCTCACTGAAGCTTTCTTT.

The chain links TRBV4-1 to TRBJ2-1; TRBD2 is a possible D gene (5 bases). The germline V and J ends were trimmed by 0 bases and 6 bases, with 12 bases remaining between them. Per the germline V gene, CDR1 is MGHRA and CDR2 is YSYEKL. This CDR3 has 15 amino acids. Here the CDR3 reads CASSQDYPSFNEQFF. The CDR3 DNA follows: TGCGCCAGCAGCCAAGATTACCCTAGCTTCAATGAGCAGTTCTTC.

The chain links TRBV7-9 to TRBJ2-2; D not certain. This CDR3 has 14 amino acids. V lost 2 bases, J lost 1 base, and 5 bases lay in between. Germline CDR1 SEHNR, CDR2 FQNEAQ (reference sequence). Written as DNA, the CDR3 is TGTGCCAGCAGCTTATCAGGGAACACCGGGGAGCTGTTTTTT. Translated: CASSLSGNTGELFF.

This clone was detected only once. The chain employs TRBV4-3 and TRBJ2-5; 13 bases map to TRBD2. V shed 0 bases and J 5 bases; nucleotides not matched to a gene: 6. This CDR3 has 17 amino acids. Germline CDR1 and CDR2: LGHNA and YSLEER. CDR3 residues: CASSQERTSGRFETQYF. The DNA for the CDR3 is TGCGCCAGCAGCCAAGAACGGACTAGCGGGAGATTTGAGACCCAGTACTTC.

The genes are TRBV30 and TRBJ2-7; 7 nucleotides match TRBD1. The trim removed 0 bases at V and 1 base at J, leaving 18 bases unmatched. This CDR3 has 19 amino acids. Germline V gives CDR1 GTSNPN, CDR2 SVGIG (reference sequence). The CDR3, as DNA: TGTGCCTGGAGTGTCCGCAGGGGACAGCTCTCTTTATCATCCTACGAGCAGTACTTC. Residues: CAWSVRRGQLSLSSYEQYF. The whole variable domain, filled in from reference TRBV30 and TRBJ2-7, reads SQTIHQWPATLVQPVGSPLSLECTVEGTSNPNLYWYRQAAGRGLQLLFYSVGIGQISSEVPQNLSASRPQDRQFILSSKKLLLSDSGFYLCAWSVRRGQLSLSSYEQYFGPGTRLTVT.

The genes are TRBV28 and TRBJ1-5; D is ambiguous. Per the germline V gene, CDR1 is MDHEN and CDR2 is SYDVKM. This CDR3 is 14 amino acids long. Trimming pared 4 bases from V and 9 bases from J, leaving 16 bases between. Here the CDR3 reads CASSSGDLNWPQHF. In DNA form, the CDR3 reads TGTGCCAGCAGTTCAGGTGACCTCAACTGGCCCCAGCATTTT.

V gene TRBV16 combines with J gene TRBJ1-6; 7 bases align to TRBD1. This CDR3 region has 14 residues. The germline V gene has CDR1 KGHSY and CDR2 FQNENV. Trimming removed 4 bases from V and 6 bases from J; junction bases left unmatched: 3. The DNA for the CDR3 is TGTGCCAGCAGCCCCCACAGGGGTAATTCACCCCTCCACTTT. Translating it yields CASSPHRGNSPLHF.

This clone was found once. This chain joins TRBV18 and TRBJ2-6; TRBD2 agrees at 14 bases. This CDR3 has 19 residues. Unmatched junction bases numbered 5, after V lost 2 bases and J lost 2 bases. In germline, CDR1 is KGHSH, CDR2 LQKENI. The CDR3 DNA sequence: TGTGCCAGCTCACCAGGGGGACTAGCGGGAGTGGCTGGGGCCAACGTCCTGACTTTC. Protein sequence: CASSPGGLAGVAGANVLTF.

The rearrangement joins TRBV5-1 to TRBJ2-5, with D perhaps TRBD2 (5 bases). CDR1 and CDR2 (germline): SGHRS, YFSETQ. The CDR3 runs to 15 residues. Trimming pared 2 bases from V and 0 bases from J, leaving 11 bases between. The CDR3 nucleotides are TGCGCCAGCAGCTTCGGCACTAGGTACCAAGAGACCCAGTACTTC. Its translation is CASSFGTRYQETQYF.

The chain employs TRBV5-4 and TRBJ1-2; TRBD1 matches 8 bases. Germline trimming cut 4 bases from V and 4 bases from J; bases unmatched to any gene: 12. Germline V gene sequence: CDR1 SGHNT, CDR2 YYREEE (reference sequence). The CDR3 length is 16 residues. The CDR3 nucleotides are TGTGCCAGCAGCATACCCGGGACAGGTCACCTCTATGGCTACACCTTC. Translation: CASSIPGTGHLYGYTF.

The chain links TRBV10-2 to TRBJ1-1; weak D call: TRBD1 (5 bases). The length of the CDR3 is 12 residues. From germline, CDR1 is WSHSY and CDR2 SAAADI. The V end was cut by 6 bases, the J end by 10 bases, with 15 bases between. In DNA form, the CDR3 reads TGCGCCAGCAGCGAAATCTCCGGGGGAGCTTTCTTT. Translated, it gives CASSEISGGAFF.

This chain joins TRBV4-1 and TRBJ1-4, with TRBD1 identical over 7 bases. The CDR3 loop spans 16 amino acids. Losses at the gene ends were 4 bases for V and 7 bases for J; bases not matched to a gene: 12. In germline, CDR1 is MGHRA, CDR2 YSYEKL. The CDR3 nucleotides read TGCGCCAGCAGCCGTATACCCCAGGGGGTTGGTGAAAAACTGTTTTTT. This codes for CASSRIPQGVGEKLFF.

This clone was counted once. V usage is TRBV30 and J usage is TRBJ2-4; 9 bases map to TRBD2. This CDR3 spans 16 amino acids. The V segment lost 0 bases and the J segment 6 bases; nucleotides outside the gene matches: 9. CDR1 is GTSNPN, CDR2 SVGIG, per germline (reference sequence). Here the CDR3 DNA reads TGTGCCTGGAGTGTAGGGGCGGGAGGGCTGTCAAACATTCAGTACTTC. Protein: CAWSVGAGGLSNIQYF.

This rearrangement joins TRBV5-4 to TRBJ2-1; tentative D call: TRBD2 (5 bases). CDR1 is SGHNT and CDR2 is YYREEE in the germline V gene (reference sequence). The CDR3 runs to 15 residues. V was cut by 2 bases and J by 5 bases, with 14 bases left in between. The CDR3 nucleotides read TGTGCCAGCAGCTTATCACCGCAGGAGGACAATGAGCAGTTCTTC. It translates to CASSLSPQEDNEQFF.

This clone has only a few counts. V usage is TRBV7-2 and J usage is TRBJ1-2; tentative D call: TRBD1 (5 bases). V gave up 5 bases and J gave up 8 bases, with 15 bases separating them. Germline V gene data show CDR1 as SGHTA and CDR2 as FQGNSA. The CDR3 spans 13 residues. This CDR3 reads CASSPGHPLGYTF. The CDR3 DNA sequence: TGTGCCAGCAGCCCCGGACATCCCCTGGGCTACACCTTC.

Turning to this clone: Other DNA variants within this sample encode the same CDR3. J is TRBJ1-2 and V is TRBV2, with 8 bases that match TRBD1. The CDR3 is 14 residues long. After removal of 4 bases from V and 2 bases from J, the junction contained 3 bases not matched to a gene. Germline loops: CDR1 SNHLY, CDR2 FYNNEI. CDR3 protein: CASSVGQGNYGYTF. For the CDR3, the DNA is TGTGCCAGCAGTGTAGGACAGGGCAACTATGGCTACACCTTC.

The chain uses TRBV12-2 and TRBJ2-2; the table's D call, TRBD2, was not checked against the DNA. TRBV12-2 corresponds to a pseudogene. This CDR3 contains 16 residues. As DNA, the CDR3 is TGTGCAAGTCGCTTTATAAGAGGACGGAGGACCGGGGAGCTGTTTTTT. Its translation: CASRFIRGRRTGELFF.

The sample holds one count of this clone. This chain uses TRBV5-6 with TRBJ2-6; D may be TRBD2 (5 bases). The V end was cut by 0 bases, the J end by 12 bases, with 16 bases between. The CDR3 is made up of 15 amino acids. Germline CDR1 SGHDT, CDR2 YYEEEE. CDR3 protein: CASSLASGLDTVLTF. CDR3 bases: TGTGCCAGCAGCTTGGCCTCAGGACTTGACACCGTCCTGACTTTC.

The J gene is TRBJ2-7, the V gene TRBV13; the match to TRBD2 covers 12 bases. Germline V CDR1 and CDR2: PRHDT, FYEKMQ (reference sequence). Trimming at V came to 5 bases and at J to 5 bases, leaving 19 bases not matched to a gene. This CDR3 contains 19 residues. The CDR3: CASSRYSLAGGPQGNEQYF. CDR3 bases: TGTGCCAGCAGCCGCTACTCCCTAGCGGGGGGGCCCCAGGGCAACGAGCAGTACTTC.

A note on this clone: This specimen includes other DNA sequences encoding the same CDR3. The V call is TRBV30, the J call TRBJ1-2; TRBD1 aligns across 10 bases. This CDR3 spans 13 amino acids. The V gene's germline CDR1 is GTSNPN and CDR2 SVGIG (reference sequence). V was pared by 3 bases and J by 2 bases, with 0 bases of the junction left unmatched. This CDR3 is CAWRTGGNYGYTF. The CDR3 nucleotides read TGTGCCTGGAGGACAGGGGGCAACTATGGCTACACCTTC.

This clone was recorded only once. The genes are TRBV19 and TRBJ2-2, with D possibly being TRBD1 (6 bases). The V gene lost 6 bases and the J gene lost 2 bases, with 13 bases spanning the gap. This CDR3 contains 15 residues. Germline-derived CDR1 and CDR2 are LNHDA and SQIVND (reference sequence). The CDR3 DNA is TGTGCCAGTAGCCTCAGGGGCGGCAACACCGGGGAGCTGTTTTTT. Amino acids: CASSLRGGNTGELFF.

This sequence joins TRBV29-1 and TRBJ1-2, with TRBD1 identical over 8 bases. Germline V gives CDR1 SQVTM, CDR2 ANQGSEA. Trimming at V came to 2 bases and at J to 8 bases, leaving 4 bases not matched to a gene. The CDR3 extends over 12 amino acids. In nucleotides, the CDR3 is TGCAGCGTTGAACCAGGGGGCGGCGGCTACACCTTC. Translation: CSVEPGGGGYTF.

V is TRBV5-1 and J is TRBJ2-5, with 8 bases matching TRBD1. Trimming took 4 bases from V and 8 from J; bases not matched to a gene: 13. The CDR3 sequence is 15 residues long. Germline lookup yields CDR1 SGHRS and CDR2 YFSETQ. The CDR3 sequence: CASSQLYRDRQTQYF. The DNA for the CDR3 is TGCGCCAGCAGCCAACTTTACCGGGACAGGCAAACCCAGTACTTC.

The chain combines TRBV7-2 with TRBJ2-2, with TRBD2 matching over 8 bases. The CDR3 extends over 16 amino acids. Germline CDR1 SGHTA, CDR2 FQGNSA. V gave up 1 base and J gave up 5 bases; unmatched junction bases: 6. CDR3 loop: CASSLGTGGRTGELFF. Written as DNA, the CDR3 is TGTGCCAGCAGCTTAGGGACGGGGGGGCGAACCGGGGAGCTGTTTTTT.

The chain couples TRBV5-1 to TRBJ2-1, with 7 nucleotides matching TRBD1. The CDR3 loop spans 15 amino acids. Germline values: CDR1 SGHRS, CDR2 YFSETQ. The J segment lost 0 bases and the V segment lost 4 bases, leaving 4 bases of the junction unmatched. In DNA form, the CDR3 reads TGCGCCAGCAGCCGGGGACAGAACTCCTACAATGAGCAGTTCTTC. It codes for CASSRGQNSYNEQFF.

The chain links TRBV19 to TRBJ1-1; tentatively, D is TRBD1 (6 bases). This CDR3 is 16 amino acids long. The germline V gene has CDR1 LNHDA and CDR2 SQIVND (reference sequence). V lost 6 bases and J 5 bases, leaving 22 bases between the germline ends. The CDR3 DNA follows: TGTGCCAGTAGCCCTTGGGGGGGGGCGGGAAATACTGAAGCTTTCTTT. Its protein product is CASSPWGGAGNTEAFF. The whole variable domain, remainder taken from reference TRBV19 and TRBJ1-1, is DGGITQSPKYLFRKEGQNVTLSCEQNLNHDAMYWYRQDPGQGLRLIYYSQIVNDFQKGDIAEGYSVSREKKESFPLTVTSAQKNPTAFYLCASSPWGGAGNTEAFFGQGTRLTVV.

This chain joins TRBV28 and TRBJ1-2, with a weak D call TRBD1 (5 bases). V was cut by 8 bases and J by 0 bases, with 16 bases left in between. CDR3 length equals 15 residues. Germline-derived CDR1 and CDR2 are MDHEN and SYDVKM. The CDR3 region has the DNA TGTGCCAGCCTCCCTCCGGGCAGGGCTAACTATGGCTACACCTTC. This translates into CASLPPGRANYGYTF.